Presented here are 22 T cell receptor beta chains from one specimen sequenced in a study of breast tumors, draining lymph nodes, adjacent tissues listed by TCRdb under 2016. The lymph node samples were taken from the axillary draining lymph nodes of breast cancer patients. Receptors were amplified or captured by multiplex PCR. Sequencing used an Illumina HiSeq 2000. TCRdb reworked the public reads: Q25 trimming with fastp, MiXCR clone assembly, productive beta chains retained. A single entry per CDR3 protein holds the most common genes and DNA from its merged rows. The table for this sample lists 180,000 or so distinct CDR3 sequences; approximately 30% of them were counted only once. The ten most abundant clones make up approximately 4.3% of the sample. The sample taken for sequencing was axillary lymph node tissue. These receptors originate from a female donor with breast cancer. Some clones in this sample may be carry-over from other donors' samples.

At least ten counts were recorded for this clonotype. The chain has TRBV5-1 and TRBJ2-7, with a weak D call TRBD2 (6 bases). This CDR3 region has 15 residues. V was trimmed by 0 bases and J by 0 bases, leaving 10 bases between them. Per the germline V gene, CDR1 is SGHRS and CDR2 is YFSETQ. DNA for the CDR3: TGCGCCAGCAGCTTGGCGGGCGGGGTCTCCTACGAGCAGTACTTC. Translation: CASSLAGGVSYEQYF. Complete variable domain (other parts from reference TRBV5-1 and TRBJ2-7): KAGVTQTPRYLIKTRGQQVTLSCSPISGHRSVSWYQQTPGQGLQFLFEYFSETQRNKGNFPGRFSGRQFSNSRSEMNVSTLELGDSALYLCASSLAGGVSYEQYFGPGTRLTVT.

This clonotype was detected ten times or more. The chain recombines TRBV30 with TRBJ1-3; D is undetermined. The V and J ends lost 5 bases and 0 bases respectively, with 14 bases between them. Germline V lookup: CDR1 GTSNPN, CDR2 SVGIG (reference sequence). The CDR3 is 15 residues long. The CDR3 DNA reads as TGTGCCTGGGGCTCAGCCTCGTACTCTGGAAACACCATATATTTT. It is translated as CAWGSASYSGNTIYF. Combining the CDR3 with reference TRBV30 and TRBJ1-3 gives the whole variable domain SQTIHQWPATLVQPVGSPLSLECTVEGTSNPNLYWYRQAAGRGLQLLFYSVGIGQISSEVPQNLSASRPQDRQFILSSKKLLLSDSGFYLCAWGSASYSGNTIYFGEGSWLTVV.

Worth noting for this clonotype: Compared with germline, one end of the junction differs, possibly owing to a read error. This sequence joins TRBV25-1 and TRBJ2-3; 11 positions agree with TRBD2. Germline CDR1 MGHDK, CDR2 SYGVNS. The CDR3 loop spans 17 amino acids. CDR3 sequence (DNA): TGTGCCTGCAGTGTTTCGACTAGCGGGACTAGCACAGATACGCAGTATTTT. It translates to CACSVSTSGTSTDTQYF.

As concerns this clonotype: Possible read error: a much larger clone is one base away. The rearrangement joins TRBV19 to TRBJ2-1; D remains unclear. The V end lost 8 bases, the J end lost 0 bases, and 17 bases lay between the germline ends. Germline V lookup: CDR1 LNHDA, CDR2 SQIVND (reference sequence). The CDR3 length is 16 residues. Here the CDR3 reads CASGRHGRSSYNEQFF. CDR3 nucleotide sequence: TGTGCCAGTGGTAGGCACGGAAGGAGCTCCTACAATGAGCAGTTCTTC.

This clonotype has ten or more counts. The chain joins TRBV7-9 to TRBJ2-7; D may be TRBD1 (6 bases). Germline CDR1 SEHNR, CDR2 FQNEAQ (reference sequence). Trimming took off 1 base at V and 2 bases at J, with 12 bases between the two ends. CDR3 length equals 15 residues. DNA of the CDR3: TGTGCCAGCAGCTTAGGGACAGCCGGACCCTACGAGCAGTACTTC. This codes for CASSLGTAGPYEQYF. Full variable domain (remainder filled in from reference TRBV7-9 and TRBJ2-7): DTGVSQNPRHKITKRGQNVTFRCDPISEHNRLYWYRQTLGQGPEFLTYFQNEAQLEKSRLLSDRFSAERPKGSFSTLEIQRTEQGDSAMYLCASSLGTAGPYEQYFGPGTRLTVT.

This clonotype was seen at least ten times. V and J are TRBV2 and TRBJ2-5; TRBD1 aligns across 7 bases. The ends lost 6 bases at V and 1 base at J; junction bases unmatched: 5. Germline-derived CDR1 and CDR2 are SNHLY and FYNNEI. The CDR3 spans 14 residues. The CDR3 protein is CASSEGQPQETQYF. The CDR3, as DNA: TGTGCCAGCAGCGAGGGACAGCCCCAAGAGACCCAGTACTTC.

As concerns this clonotype: One base away lies a much larger clone, so this may be a sequencing read error. This chain links TRBV27 with TRBJ2-5, with D unclear. Germline values: CDR1 MNHEY, CDR2 SMNVEV (reference sequence). The CDR3 is 14 amino acids. The V end lost 2 bases, the J end lost 4 bases, and 11 bases lay between the germline ends. The CDR3 DNA reads TGTGCCAGCAGTTTACTAAGGGCGTCAGAGACCCAGTACTTC. Its protein product is CASSLLRASETQYF.

The chain joins TRBV20-1 to TRBJ1-1; D is possibly TRBD1 (6 bases). V dropped 3 bases and J dropped 1 base, with 9 bases sitting between them. CDR1 and CDR2 (germline): DFQATT, SNEGSKA (reference sequence). The CDR3 runs to 13 residues. CDR3 DNA sequence: TGCAGTGCTAGCGTCAGGGGGAACACTGAAGCTTTCTTT. This translates into CSASVRGNTEAFF.

This clonotype was observed many times. The junction shows a germline mismatch at one end, possibly a read error. The chain couples TRBV5-5 to TRBJ2-3, with 7 bases aligning to TRBD2. The germline gives CDR1 SGHKS, CDR2 YYEKEE (reference sequence). This CDR3 is built from 14 residues. The CDR3 DNA follows: TGTGCAAGCAGCTTGGGGGGAGGGTCCGATACGCAGTATTTT. It yields the protein CASSLGGGSDTQYF.

J is TRBJ2-7 and V is TRBV7-8; 10 bases are a match to TRBD2. The CDR3 sequence is 15 residues long. CDR1 is SGHVS and CDR2 is FQNEAQ in the germline V gene. The junction had 6 bases not matched to a gene; V was cut back by 3 bases and J by 4 bases. In DNA, the CDR3 is TGTGCCAGCAGCTTCGGCCTAGCGGGAGTTTACGAGCAGTACTTC. Amino acids: CASSFGLAGVYEQYF.

The V and J genes are TRBV4-1 and TRBJ1-2; D not resolved. Trimming pared 0 bases from V and 8 bases from J, leaving 7 bases between. CDR3 size: 12 residues. Germline-derived CDR1 and CDR2 are MGHRA and YSYEKL. CDR3 coding DNA: TGCGCCAGCAGCCAAGACACGAGGGGCTACACCTTC. It specifies CASSQDTRGYTF.

This clonotype has ten or more counts. The chain recombines TRBV12-3 or TRBV12-4 with TRBJ2-7; possibly TRBD1 or TRBD2 for D (5 bases each). The CDR3 is made up of 13 amino acids. V was clipped by 3 bases and J by 3 bases, with 9 bases between them. The CDR3 region is CASSLRGFYEQYF. The CDR3 bases are TGTGCCAGCAGTTTGAGGGGCTTCTACGAGCAGTACTTC.

Note on this clonotype: A clone one base away is much larger, so this may be a read error. This rearrangement joins TRBV9 to TRBJ2-5; D not certain. CDR3 length: 14 residues. From germline, CDR1 is SGDLS and CDR2 YYNGEE. The CDR3 spells CASSVNGREETQSF. DNA for the CDR3: TGTGCCAGCAGCGTTAACGGAAGAGAAGAGACCCAGTCCTTC.

This clonotype was seen a handful of times. A much larger clone differs from this one at a single base, so this may be a read error. The chain is built from TRBV20-1 and TRBJ2-7, with 12 bases aligning to TRBD2. The CDR3 length is 14 residues. Germline V gene lookup returns CDR1 DFQATT and CDR2 SNEGSKA (reference sequence). CDR3 region: CSALTSGSSSEQYF. CDR3 bases: TGCAGTGCACTGACTAGCGGGAGCTCCTCCGAGCAGTACTTC.

This chain links TRBV28 with TRBJ2-7, with D possibly being TRBD1 (6 bases). V lost 1 base and J lost 5, with 15 bases in between. Germline-derived CDR1 and CDR2 are MDHEN and SYDVKM. The CDR3 covers 15 residues. The CDR3 spells CASSLLQWGQDEQYF. In nucleotides, the CDR3 is TGTGCCAGCAGTTTATTGCAGTGGGGGCAAGACGAGCAGTACTTC. Drawing the rest from reference TRBV28 and TRBJ2-7, the complete variable domain is DVKVTQSSRYLVKRTGEKVFLECVQDMDHENMFWYRQDPGLGLRLIYFSYDVKMKEKGDIPEGYSVSREKKERFSLILESASTNQTSMYLCASSLLQWGQDEQYFGPGTRLTVT.

In its sample, this clonotype was seen a few times. V is TRBV18 and J is TRBJ2-3; D perhaps matches TRBD1 (6 bases). Per germline, CDR1 KGHSH and CDR2 LQKENI. The CDR3 spans 16 residues. V lost 5 bases and J lost 1, with 16 bases in between. The CDR3 DNA sequence: TGTGCCAGCTCATTGACCGGGACAACACGCACAGATACGCAGTATTTT. Encoded protein: CASSLTGTTRTDTQYF.

The rearrangement joins TRBV7-9 to TRBJ2-5, with D perhaps TRBD2 (6 bases). Trimming shortened V by 2 bases and J by 5 bases, and 18 bases separated the two germline ends. From germline, CDR1 is SEHNR and CDR2 FQNEAQ (reference sequence). The CDR3 is 16 amino acids. The CDR3 loop reads CASSLSPWRREETQYF. CDR3 nucleotides: TGTGCCAGCAGCTTAAGTCCGTGGCGTCGGGAGGAGACCCAGTACTTC.

The V and J genes are TRBV15 and TRBJ2-1; 9 nucleotides match TRBD1. The CDR3 runs to 16 residues. J was trimmed by 7 bases and V by 5 bases; bases with no gene match: 12. Germline CDR1 and CDR2: LNHNV and YYDKDF (reference sequence). CDR3 loop: CATSVAGDREGNEQFF. Here the CDR3 DNA reads TGTGCCACCAGCGTCGCCGGGGACAGGGAAGGGAATGAGCAGTTCTTC.

This clonotype showed up just a few times. V gene TRBV5-8 combines with J gene TRBJ2-4, with D possibly being TRBD1 (5 bases). This CDR3 is 12 amino acids long. V lost 0 bases, J lost 16 bases, and 14 bases lay in between. Germline CDR1 is SGHTS and CDR2 is YDEGEE. CDR3 sequence: CASSLALVTGYF. The CDR3 coding sequence is TGTGCCAGCAGCTTGGCCCTAGTTACAGGTTACTTC.

The rearrangement joins TRBV13 to TRBJ1-3; 9 nucleotides line up with TRBD1. V shed 1 base and J 3 bases; nucleotides not matched to a gene: 7. This CDR3 contains 17 residues. Germline V gene lookup returns CDR1 PRHDT and CDR2 FYEKMQ (reference sequence). CDR3: CASSLVSGTGHGNTIYF. In DNA, the CDR3 is TGTGCCAGCAGCTTAGTTTCCGGGACAGGGCATGGAAACACCATATATTTT.

This clonotype was counted ten times or more. This rearrangement joins TRBV9 to TRBJ2-7; 7 bases match TRBD1. V was clipped by 0 bases and J by 3 bases; unmatched bases: 6. CDR1 is SGDLS and CDR2 is YYNGEE in the germline V gene. This CDR3 has 15 residues. The CDR3 nucleotides read TGTGCCAGCAGCGTAGGCGAGGGGGCGTTCTACGAGCAGTACTTC. Translating it yields CASSVGEGAFYEQYF.

The chain recombines TRBV2 with TRBJ1-4; unclear D gene. Germline lookup yields CDR1 SNHLY and CDR2 FYNNEI. Trimming took 0 bases from V and 8 from J, leaving 22 bases between them. This CDR3 contains 18 residues. The CDR3 nucleotides read TGTGCCAGCAGTGAAGCGCAACATCCGGGAGCGGCGGGGGAAAAACTGTTTTTT. Its protein is CASSEAQHPGAAGEKLFF.